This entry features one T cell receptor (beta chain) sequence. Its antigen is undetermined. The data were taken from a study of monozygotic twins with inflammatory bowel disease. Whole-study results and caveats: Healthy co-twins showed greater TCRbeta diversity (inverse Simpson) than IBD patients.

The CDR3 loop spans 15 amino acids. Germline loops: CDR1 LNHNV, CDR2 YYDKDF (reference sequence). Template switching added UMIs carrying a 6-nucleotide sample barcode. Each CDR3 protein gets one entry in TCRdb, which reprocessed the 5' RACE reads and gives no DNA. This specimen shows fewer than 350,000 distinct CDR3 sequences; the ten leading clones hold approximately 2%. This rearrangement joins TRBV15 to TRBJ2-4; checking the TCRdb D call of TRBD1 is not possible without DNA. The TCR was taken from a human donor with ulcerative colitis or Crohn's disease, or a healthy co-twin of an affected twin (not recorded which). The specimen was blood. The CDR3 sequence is CATSSAGGVKNIQYF.